Below are 18 T cell receptor beta chains sequenced from a single sample in a study of blood T cells in healthy people across ages. The use of a sample-barcoded 5' primer and a J-beta primer mix characterized a second PCR of roughly 6 to 11 cycles. TCRdb passed the 5' RACE reads through MiXCR, listing each CDR3 protein once. The sample records around 900,000 distinct CDR3 sequences, about 53% being singletons. The sample comprised blood. The receptor source for this set is a woman aged 55-70 years in good health.

This clonotype showed up many times. The rearrangement links TRBV21-1 to TRBJ2-3. TRBV21-1 is listed as a pseudogene. The CDR3 is made up of 9 amino acids. The CDR3 spells CASTDTQYF. The CDR3 bases are TGTGCCAGCACAGATACGCAGTATTTT.

A remark on this clonotype: This may come from a read error, since a much larger clone is one base off. The chain combines TRBV12-3 or TRBV12-4 with TRBJ2-7; TRBD1 agrees at 7 bases. The CDR3 is 14 amino acids. The CDR3 protein is CAGSPRDSSYEQYF. The CDR3 nucleotides are TGTGCCGGCAGCCCCCGGGACAGCTCCTACGAGCAGTACTTC.

This clonotype has more than one count but fewer than ten. The V and J genes are TRBV7-2 and TRBJ2-4, with a tentative D call TRBD1 (5 bases). Trimming shortened V by 5 bases and J by 0 bases, and 14 bases separated the two germline ends. The CDR3 runs 16 residues. The V gene's germline CDR1 is SGHTA and CDR2 FQGNSA. The CDR3 reads CASSPPRDLAKNIQYF. The CDR3 DNA sequence: TGTGCCAGCAGCCCTCCCAGGGATCTAGCCAAAAACATTCAGTACTTC.

The V and J genes are TRBV3-1 and TRBJ2-5, with a tentative D call TRBD2 (6 bases). Germline V gene lookup returns CDR1 LGHDT and CDR2 YNNKEL (reference sequence). This CDR3 contains 16 residues. V was pared by 4 bases and J by 2 bases, with 17 bases between. CDR3 residues: CASSRPGAGRQETQYF. In nucleotides, the CDR3 is TGTGCCAGCAGCCGCCCGGGAGCGGGCAGACAAGAGACCCAGTACTTC.

The chain joins TRBV10-3 to TRBJ1-1; D remains ambiguous. Germline CDR1 is ENHRY and CDR2 is SYGVKD. Deletions cut 10 bases from V and 1 base from J, with 13 bases between. The CDR3 extends over 13 amino acids. The CDR3 DNA follows: TGTGCCACTGAAGACGGGCCGAACACTGAAGCTTTCTTT. Encoded protein: CATEDGPNTEAFF.

This clonotype was seen a single time. A read error may produce the germline difference seen at one junction end. J is TRBJ1-2 and V is TRBV2; D is ambiguous. The CDR3 extends over 15 amino acids. Germline assignment: CDR1 SNHLY and CDR2 FYNNEI. The CDR3 sequence is CANSEATPEVYGYTF. Written as DNA, the CDR3 is TGTGCCAACAGTGAAGCGACCCCAGAAGTTTATGGCTACACCTTC.

This clonotype came up a few times. The V call is TRBV7-6, the J call TRBJ2-7; the D gene is possibly TRBD1 (5 bases). The CDR3 covers 14 residues. CDR1 and CDR2 from the germline V gene are SGHVS and FNYEAQ. With 4 bases removed from V and 1 base from J, the gap between germline ends came to 11 bases. The CDR3 DNA reads TGTGCCAGCAGCTCACGAGCAGGGTCCTACGAGCAGTACTTC. It is translated as CASSSRAGSYEQYF.

V is TRBV5-4 and J is TRBJ2-5; TRBD1 agrees at 8 bases. Looked up from germline, CDR1 is SGHNT and CDR2 is YYREEE (reference sequence). The V segment lost 4 bases and the J segment 3 bases; nucleotides outside the gene matches: 8. CDR3 size: 15 residues. CDR3 DNA: TGTGCCAGCAGCACACCGACAGGGGCGGAAGAGACCCAGTACTTC. It specifies CASSTPTGAEETQYF.

This clonotype has a handful of counts. V usage is TRBV27 and J usage is TRBJ2-7, with 12 bases identical to TRBD2. V trimming: 4 bases; J trimming: 11 bases; junction bases outside the gene matches: 15. CDR3 length: 16 amino acids. In germline, CDR1 is MNHEY, CDR2 SMNVEV (reference sequence). CDR3: CASSSSTSGRPGSEYF. The CDR3 region has the DNA TGTGCCAGCAGTTCATCGACTAGCGGGAGACCCGGTTCCGAGTACTTC.

This chain joins TRBV5-1 and TRBJ2-7; D possibly corresponds to TRBD1 (6 bases). Germline V gene sequence: CDR1 SGHRS, CDR2 YFSETQ. Trimming shortened V by 1 base and J by 0 bases, and 8 bases separated the two germline ends. The CDR3 has 14 residues. Written as DNA, the CDR3 is TGCGCCAGCAGCTTGAAGGGACACTCCTACGAGCAGTACTTC. Protein product: CASSLKGHSYEQYF.

The rearrangement joins TRBV21-1 to TRBJ2-1; no check of the table's D call, TRBD2, against the DNA was made. TRBV21-1 is flagged as a pseudogene. The CDR3 has 16 residues. CDR3 in DNA: TGTGCCAGCAGCAAAGGAACGACTAGCGGGAGTACTGAGCAGTTCTTC. Protein sequence: CASSKGTTSGSTEQFF.

In this sample, this clonotype turned up a few times. The J gene is TRBJ1-5, the V gene TRBV10-3; perhaps TRBD1 as D (5 bases). Germline V gene data show CDR1 as ENHRY and CDR2 as SYGVKD. V shed 4 bases and J shed 7 bases, with 11 bases lying between them. This CDR3 comprises 13 residues. CDR3 bases: TGTGCCATCAGTGGGCAGGGCCAACAGCCCCAGCATTTT. Amino acid sequence: CAISGQGQQPQHF.

This clonotype appeared a few times. One junction end does not reproduce the germline sequence, and a read error may be involved. V and J are TRBV19 and TRBJ2-5, with D unresolved. Germline V CDR1 and CDR2: LNHDA, SQIVND (reference sequence). The CDR3 has 11 residues. In DNA form, the CDR3 reads TGCGCCAGCAGCATTAGTGAGACCCAGTACTTC. It codes for CASSISETQYF.

This clonotype was recorded many times. The CDR3 is CAISEPNPGQGPPTQYF. The DNA for the CDR3 is TGTGCCATCAGTGAGCCTAATCCGGGACAGGGCCCTCCTACGCAGTATTTT. This chain links TRBV10-3 with TRBJ2-3; 9 bases are a match to TRBD1. Germline lookup yields CDR1 ENHRY and CDR2 SYGVKD. With V trimmed by 2 bases and J by 8 bases, 14 bases remained unmatched. The CDR3 is 17 amino acids.

The V call is TRBV20-1, the J call TRBJ2-1; 10 bases fit TRBD2. Germline trimming cut 4 bases from V and 5 bases from J; bases unmatched to any gene: 5. The CDR3 has 14 amino acids. Per germline, CDR1 DFQATT and CDR2 SNEGSKA (reference sequence). The CDR3 bases are TGCAGTGCTATCCAAGCGGGAGGGAACAATGAGCAGTTCTTC. Translated: CSAIQAGGNNEQFF.

The gene calls are TRBV14 and TRBJ1-1; D ambiguous. Germline CDR1 and CDR2: SGHDN and FVKESK. The CDR3 totals 14 residues. With 0 bases removed from V and 4 bases from J, the gap between germline ends came to 9 bases. As DNA, the CDR3 is TGTGCCAGCAGCCAAGAGTATCTGGTCACTGAAGCTTTCTTT. Protein product: CASSQEYLVTEAFF.

This clonotype turned up a few times. This chain connects TRBV6-1 to TRBJ2-3, with 7 bases aligning to TRBD2. V was pared by 8 bases and J by 5 bases, with 10 bases of the junction left unmatched. CDR1 and CDR2 (germline): MNHNS, SASEGT. There are 14 residues in the CDR3. The CDR3 DNA reads TGTGCCAGCTGGGAGGGAGGGTGGCAAGATACGCAGTATTTT. It is translated as CASWEGGWQDTQYF.

The chain is built from TRBV7-9 and TRBJ1-4; D is ambiguous. This CDR3 has 13 residues. Germline lookup yields CDR1 SEHNR and CDR2 FQNEAQ (reference sequence). Trimming pared 4 bases from V and 6 bases from J, leaving 9 bases between. CDR3: CASSSTEDEKLFF. Here the CDR3 DNA reads TGTGCCAGCAGCTCCACGGAGGATGAAAAACTGTTTTTT.